The 13 T cell receptor beta chains given below trace back to one sample, sequenced in a study of blood T cell repertoires in COVID-19. Some clones are missing from TCRdb's copy, which holds only in-frame ones; the method was immunoSEQ multiplex PCR. The table lists 150,000 to 250,000 clones, 80% to 90% of them singletons. Sequences were obtained from PBMCs or T cells enriched from blood (not recorded which). Receptors originate from a middle-aged man who had recovered from COVID-19.

The V gene is TRBV28, the J gene TRBJ1-4; D gene uncertain. CDR3 length equals 14 residues. The germline V gene has CDR1 MDHEN and CDR2 SYDVKM. Trimming shortened V by 6 bases and J by 0 bases, and 8 bases separated the two germline ends. CDR3 nucleotide sequence: TGTGCCAGCAGCGGAGAAGCAACTAATGAAAAACTGTTTTTT. Translation: CASSGEATNEKLFF.

The count of this clone is one. The chain uses TRBV3-1 (or the pseudogene TRBV3-2) and TRBJ2-7; 7 nucleotides line up with TRBD1. Germline lookup yields CDR1 LGHDT and CDR2 YNNKEL (reference sequence). Trimming took 4 bases from V and 3 from J; bases not matched to a gene: 9. The CDR3 runs 15 residues. The CDR3 DNA sequence: TGTGCCAGCAGCCCCCAGACAGGGCCGTTCTACGAGCAGTACTTC. Protein sequence: CASSPQTGPFYEQYF.

The chain has TRBV30 and TRBJ1-1, with TRBD1 matching over 7 bases. The germline CDR1 and CDR2 sequences are GTSNPN and SVGIG (reference sequence). Losses at the gene ends were 0 bases for V and 8 bases for J; bases not matched to a gene: 3. This CDR3 is 12 amino acids long. DNA of the CDR3: TGTGCCTGGAGTGTACTGGACAGGGAAGCTTTCTTT. It specifies CAWSVLDREAFF.

The V and J genes are TRBV6-5 and TRBJ2-7; D is possibly TRBD1 (5 bases). Germline V gene data show CDR1 as MNHEY and CDR2 as SVGAGI. The V gene lost 4 bases and the J gene lost 2 bases, with 15 bases spanning the gap. CDR3 length: 15 amino acids. Written as DNA, the CDR3 is TGTGCCAGCAGTTTTTCCCGACAGTTGCCCTACGAGCAGTACTTC. Translating gives CASSFSRQLPYEQYF.

The rearrangement uses TRBV7-2 and TRBJ2-3; D may be TRBD1 (5 bases). CDR1 SGHTA and CDR2 FQGNSA come from the germline V gene. The CDR3 is 15 amino acids. V lost 8 bases, J lost 6 bases, and 21 bases lay in between. CDR3 sequence: CASDRGGAGFDTQYF. The CDR3 bases are TGTGCCAGCGACCGAGGTGGGGCAGGGTTCGATACGCAGTATTTT. Using reference TRBV7-2 and TRBJ2-3 for the parts outside the CDR3, the full variable domain is GAGVSQSPSNKVTEKGKDVELRCDPISGHTALYWYRQSLGQGLEFLIYFQGNSAPDKSGLPSDRFSAERTGGSVSTLTIQRTQQEDSAVYLCASDRGGAGFDTQYFGPGTRLTVL.

CDR3 coding DNA: TGTGCCAGCAGCTTAGCCACAGGCCGCGGTGAGCCCCAGCATTTT. Its protein product is CASSLATGRGEPQHF. The genes are TRBV7-6 and TRBJ1-5; D perhaps matches TRBD1 (5 bases). The CDR3 is 15 amino acids. Germline CDR1 is SGHVS and CDR2 is FNYEAQ. The germline V and J ends were trimmed by 0 bases and 8 bases, with 14 bases remaining between them.

The chain couples TRBV7-3 to TRBJ2-2; TRBD2 matches at 13 bases. The CDR3 loop spans 16 amino acids. Germline trimming cut 4 bases from V and 7 bases from J; bases unmatched to any gene: 6. From germline, CDR1 is SGHTA and CDR2 FQGTGA. CDR3 nucleotide sequence: TGTGCCAGCAGCTCCACTAGCGGGAGGGCCAACGGGGAGCTGTTTTTT. Translated: CASSSTSGRANGELFF.

The J gene is TRBJ1-3, the V gene TRBV28; TRBD1 matches 7 bases. With 3 bases clipped from V and 4 bases from J, the junction kept 3 bases outside the gene matches. Germline V gene sequence: CDR1 MDHEN, CDR2 SYDVKM. The CDR3 is 14 amino acids. The CDR3 DNA sequence: TGTGCCAGCAGTTTCCCGACAGGGGGAAACACCATATATTTT. This sequence encodes CASSFPTGGNTIYF.

The chain combines TRBV14 with TRBJ2-1; D perhaps matches TRBD2 (6 bases). Trimming left V 4 bases short and J 1 base short, with 17 bases between. The CDR3 runs to 17 residues. Germline V gene lookup returns CDR1 SGHDN and CDR2 FVKESK. This CDR3 reads CASSPPTGGMSYNEQFF. The CDR3 nucleotides are TGTGCCAGCAGCCCCCCGACCGGGGGAATGTCCTACAATGAGCAGTTCTTC.

The V call is TRBV6-5, the J call TRBJ1-1; maybe TRBD1 (5 bases). V gave up 2 bases and J gave up 5 bases, with 9 bases separating them. Germline CDR1 reads MNHEY; CDR2 reads SVGAGI. The CDR3 length is 13 residues. CDR3: CASSYGRGTEAFF. For the CDR3, the DNA is TGTGCCAGCAGTTACGGACGGGGGACTGAAGCTTTCTTT.

This chain uses TRBV7-2 with TRBJ2-3; D not certain. In germline, CDR1 is SGHTA, CDR2 FQGNSA. This CDR3 is built from 13 residues. Deletions cut 5 bases from V and 6 bases from J, with 12 bases between. CDR3: CASSRSGGDTQYF. The CDR3 DNA follows: TGTGCCAGCAGCAGGAGTGGCGGCGATACGCAGTATTTT.

The V and J genes are TRBV2 and TRBJ2-1, with D possibly TRBD2 on 7 matching bases. CDR1 is SNHLY and CDR2 is FYNNEI in the germline V gene. V dropped 3 bases and J dropped 9 bases, with 12 bases sitting between them. The CDR3 is made up of 13 amino acids. The CDR3 nucleotides are TGTGCCAGCAGTGATCGGGGGGCGGTTGAGCAGTTCTTC. This gives the protein CASSDRGAVEQFF.

The CDR3 sequence is CASSSQGAGEKLFF. As DNA, the CDR3 is TGCGCCAGCAGCTCTCAGGGGGCGGGTGAAAAACTGTTTTTT. V gene TRBV5-1 combines with J gene TRBJ1-4; 8 bases are shared with TRBD1. The CDR3 runs to 14 residues. J was trimmed by 7 bases and V by 3 bases; bases with no gene match: 5. Per the germline V gene, CDR1 is SGHRS and CDR2 is YFSETQ.